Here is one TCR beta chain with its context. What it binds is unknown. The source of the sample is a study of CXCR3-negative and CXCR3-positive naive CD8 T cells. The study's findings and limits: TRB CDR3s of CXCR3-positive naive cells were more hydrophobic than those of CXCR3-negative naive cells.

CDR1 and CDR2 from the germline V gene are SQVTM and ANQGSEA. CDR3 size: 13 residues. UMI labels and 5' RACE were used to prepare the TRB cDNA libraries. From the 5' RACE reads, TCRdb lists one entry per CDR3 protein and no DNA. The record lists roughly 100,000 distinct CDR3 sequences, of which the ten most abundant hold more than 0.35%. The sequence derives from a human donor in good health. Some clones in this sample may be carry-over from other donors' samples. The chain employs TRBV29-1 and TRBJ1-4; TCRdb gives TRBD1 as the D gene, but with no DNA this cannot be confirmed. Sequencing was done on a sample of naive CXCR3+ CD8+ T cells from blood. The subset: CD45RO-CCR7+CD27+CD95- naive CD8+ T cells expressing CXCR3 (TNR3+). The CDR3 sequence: CSVEYRGSEKLFF.